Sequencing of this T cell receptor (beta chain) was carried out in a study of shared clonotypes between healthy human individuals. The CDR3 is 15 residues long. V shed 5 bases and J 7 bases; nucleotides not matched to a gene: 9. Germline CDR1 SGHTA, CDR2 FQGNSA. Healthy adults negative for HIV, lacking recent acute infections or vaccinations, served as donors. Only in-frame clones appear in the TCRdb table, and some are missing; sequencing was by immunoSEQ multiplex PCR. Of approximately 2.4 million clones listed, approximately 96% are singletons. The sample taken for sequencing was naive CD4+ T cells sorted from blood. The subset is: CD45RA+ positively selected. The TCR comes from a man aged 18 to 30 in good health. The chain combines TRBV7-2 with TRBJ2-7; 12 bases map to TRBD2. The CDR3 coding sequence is TGTGCCAGCAGCCGTCAACTAGCGGGAGGCTGGGAGCAGTACTTC. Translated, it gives CASSRQLAGGWEQYF.